This TCR beta chain is drawn from a study of cytomegalovirus exposure and HLA in healthy donors. At the level of the study: As released early, the data held 75 million to 90 million unique TCRs from HLA-typed donors. Study-wide results and limits: In a later analysis, CMV-associated beta chains were mostly HLA-associated, it appeared. In a later analysis, DRB1 alleles had the most associated TCRs; HLA-C alleles the fewest.

The PCR contained 60 Vbeta and 13 Jbeta primers. Produced via immunoSEQ multiplex PCR; TCRdb's table is partial and in-frame only. The table lists about 130,000 clones, around 84% of them singletons. On this clone: The antigen remains unidentified.

Per germline, CDR1 SGHRS and CDR2 YFSETQ. CDR3 length: 17 residues. J lost 0 bases, V lost 3 bases, and 10 bases had no gene match. The clonotype comes from a man aged 45 to 65 in good health and CMV-seronegative. The chain recombines TRBV5-1 with TRBJ2-3, with 7 bases identical to TRBD1. Sequencing input: PBMCs. Written as DNA, the CDR3 is TGCGCCAGCAGCTGGACCAGACAGGGCTCAAGCACAGATACGCAGTATTTT. It specifies CASSWTRQGSSTDTQYF.